The following is a T cell receptor (beta chain) sequence with its context. Its binding antigen is unknown. There are no base qualities to consult, and no much larger clone falls within one base. CDR1 SGHRS and CDR2 YFSETQ are derived from the germline V gene. The CDR3, cysteine through phenylalanine, is 17 amino acids long. Solely the CDR3 DNA is kept, with 51 bases framed from the first base. V is cut by 3 bases and J by 0 bases, and the space between the germline ends is 13 bases. In total, 600 or so healthy bone marrow donors made up the cohort. Cohort members were all nominally healthy when sampled, although unrecorded immune exposures were likely present. The donor tested CMV seronegative and was one of the 352 seronegative cohort members. A peripheral blood sample was collected from each donor, and TCR beta sequencing was performed on peripheral blood mononuclear cells. Genomic DNA was extracted from the blood cell samples with the Qiagen DNeasy Blood Extraction Kit.

The data originate from a study of cytomegalovirus exposure and HLA in healthy donors (dated by TCRdb to about 2017). Study-level background: In an earlier analysis of 550 to 750 of the donors, approximately 300 Gb of sequence data and 117 million unique TCR beta sequences from 180 million or so T cells were reported. To decide whether each TCR beta V gene segment behaved as functional or pseudogenic, an earlier analysis of approximately 600 of the donors relied on high-throughput TCR beta sequencing. Every repertoire in the discovery cohort had been generated on one and the same sequencing platform. A later analysis re-analyzed previously published TCR beta repertoires from approximately 670 donors and added high-resolution HLA genotyping to study TCR occurrence patterns. To predict cytomegalovirus infection status, the study combined high-throughput TCR immunosequencing, statistical association of individual TCRs with disease status, and machine learning. The number of donors typed differed by locus, with roughly 629-640 for A, B, C, DRB1 and DQB1, 522 for DQA1, 600 to 610 for DPA1, and some 470 for DPB1. HLA typing covered class I and class II loci at four-digit resolution. The study used immunosequencing to profile the T cell repertoires of several hundred subjects and linked those repertoires to cytomegalovirus serostatus. The aim of the study was to test whether cataloging public T cell receptors could identify signatures of past pathogen exposure. An early release that covered fewer than 800 HLA-typed donors contained around 300 gigabases of sequencing data and around 85 million unique TCR sequences. Of the 350 to 450 genotyped donors, over 80% were placed in the genetic ancestry cluster associated with self-reported Caucasian donors. The later analysis used no new phenotypic data to find candidate immune exposures, relying instead on TCR beta sequences and their occurrence across donors. Among 398 genotyped donors of the cohort, an average of approximately 240,000 unique TCR beta nucleotide sequences was sequenced per donor, of which about 18% were non-productive. A later genetic analysis took genome-wide SNP genotypes for about 55% of the 666 donors and used that subset as a discovery cohort. Donor age, sex, ethnicity and CMV serostatus were compiled alongside the repertoire data. In addition to the first cohort of roughly 700 subjects, a separate validation cohort of approximately 130 different subjects was used. Roughly five DR-DQ haplotypes were treated as single units for association and clustering because of strong linkage in the cohort. The full study reports these points: Most TCR sequences were seen in very few donors, while some public TCRs were found in many individuals. An association between a missense DCLRE1C variant and V-gene and J-gene trimming of TCR beta chains was found in a later genetic analysis and replicated in an independent cohort. A later genetic analysis reported fewer N-insertions in productive TCRs among donors in an Asian-associated ancestry cluster than the roughly 700-donor mean. This cohort had only TCR beta chains sequenced, and the lack of alpha or paired-chain data limited which features could be detected. Cytomegalovirus status was reported to be diagnosed by the classifier with high specificity and sensitivity in both the original and validation cohorts. In an earlier analysis of some 500 of the donors, most TCR beta V segments appeared in productive rearrangements about 87% or about 30% of the time, broadly matching IMGT annotations. The 87-base-pair reads could not distinguish some IMGT-functional V segments, including TRBV6-2 and TRBV6-3, so those segments were excluded. Most CMV-associated TCR beta chains appeared to be HLA-restricted in a later analysis, and the HLA associations seemed to be driven largely by CMV exposure. A later analysis found that HLA-associated TCR beta chains were more clonally expanded and had lower generation probabilities than equally common non-associated chains. A further reported finding was that TCR beta sequences accurately predicted the HLA-A and HLA-B alleles for most subjects in the first cohort. Because counts were too low, about 17 rarely observed V segments, including chromosome 9 orphons, were excluded from the earlier analysis of fewer than 650 of the donors. Immune exposure information for the cohort was limited to CMV serostatus. In vitro tests confirmed that a few of the cytomegalovirus-associated TCR beta chains recognize cytomegalovirus antigens. According to a later analysis, TCR association rates differed among HLA loci, with DRB1 alleles showing the most associated TCRs and HLA-C alleles showing the fewest. Correlated functional status among segregating V segments might reflect linkage disequilibrium, but an unknown experimental factor could not be ruled out. According to the authors, the approach could potentially be generalized to other disease states and immunological phenotypes. A group of highly shared sequence variants was considered likely to be a technical artifact of the sequencing pipeline. When HLA alleles, especially DR and DQ, strongly co-occurred, attributing TCR associations to individual alleles was difficult. Because HLA typing was unavailable for some donors at each locus, only the typed subset was used in association tests. A total of roughly 160 TCR beta chains were listed by the study as associated with cytomegalovirus. Several of the top co-occurrence clusters appeared to be linked to parvovirus B19, influenza, CMV and Epstein-Barr virus, according to a later analysis. Specific HLA alleles were associated with over 15,000 TCR beta sequences at a false discovery rate of 0.05 in a later analysis. Roughly uniform sequencing depth across donors was assumed in presence/absence analyses, although this assumption may not hold.

Receptor amplification or capture employed the immunoSEQ multiplex PCR assay. For the multiplex PCR, a mixture combining 60 forward primers for TCR Vbeta segments and 13 reverse primers for TCR Jbeta segments was used. The CDR3 region of rearranged TCR beta genes was amplified from genomic DNA with a multiplex PCR assay. On the Illumina HiSeq System, the amplified TCR beta libraries were sequenced as 87-base-pair reads. The original methods were these. A later analysis tallied around 87 million unique TCR beta chains across the 640 or so repertoires, and about 12 million of those chains were shared by two or more donors. Raw reads were error-corrected and collapsed into unique sequences by a nearest-neighbor algorithm in which closely related sequences were merged to remove PCR and sequencing errors. Alignment of CDR3 sequences to IMGT reference sequences was used to assign V, D and J gene segments. For a sequence to be retained, at least a six-nucleotide match to both a V gene segment and a J gene segment was required. A rearrangement counted as productive if the CDR3 had no stop codons and remained in frame with V and J, and every other rearrangement counted as non-productive. Following IMGT convention, CDR3 was defined as the stretch from the second conserved V-encoded cysteine up to the conserved J-encoded phenylalanine. The earlier analysis of about 590 of the donors excluded sequences that lacked an unambiguous match to a single V gene segment. An earlier analysis of 587 of the donors called V segments functional above 56.7% productive rearrangements and segregating when the between-donor standard deviation exceeded 5%. A statistical classification framework was developed to diagnose cytomegalovirus status using the catalog of TCR beta chain sequences. A later analysis assigned V and J genes by comparing TCR nucleotide sequences with IMGT/GENE-DB human TR gene sequences. A later analysis assigned CDR3 sequences and most-parsimonious VDJ recombination scenarios with the TCRdist pipeline. In a later analysis, every TCR beta chain was defined by the combination of its CDR3 amino acid sequence and its V-gene family, and reads without a unique V-gene family were dropped. In a later analysis, 450 to 600 highly shared, low-generation-probability nucleotide sequences were removed to address suspected cross-contamination and a sequencing artifact. For each public chain, a later analysis derived a clonal expansion index from normalized ranks of inferred template counts within each repertoire. In a later analysis, generation probabilities were computed with a VDJ recombination model fitted to out-of-frame rearrangements, and the resulting probabilities were checked against IGoR. Hypergeometric tests were used in a later analysis to score TCR-TCR, TCR-HLA and TCR-CMV co-occurrence, with a repertoire-size bias correction applied to the TCR pairs. A later analysis estimated false discovery rates by permuting HLA or CMV assignments 20 times. In a later analysis, co-occurring TCRs were grouped using DBSCAN, and TCRdist sequence similarity was added for clustering within HLA-allele-positive subsets. Repertoires with fewer than 30,000 or more than 120,000 public chains were left out of co-occurrence clustering, as were four to six repertoires with anomalous nucleotide sharing. What TCRdb holds here is the immuneACCESS table cut down to in-frame rearrangements. Part of the clones is not present; checked against another copy, under half of the missing clones reflect an unresolved V gene, and the others are unexplained. The V and J calls and clone size were taken over from that table, and D and trimming were inferred from the DNA. The sample data list some 66,000 clones, and around 80% of these were observed just once. The ten largest clonotypes hold 9.7% of the sample.

The TCR originated in a man aged 35 to 55 in good health and CMV-seronegative. Recombination linked TRBV5-1 to TRBJ2-6; the D gene is possibly TRBD1, with 6 bases matching. The sample comprised PBMCs. The DNA sequence is given as TGCGCCAGCAGCTCCAGGGGCGAAAGCTCTGGGGCCAACGTCCTGACTTTC. Its translation reads: CASSSRGESSGANVLTF.